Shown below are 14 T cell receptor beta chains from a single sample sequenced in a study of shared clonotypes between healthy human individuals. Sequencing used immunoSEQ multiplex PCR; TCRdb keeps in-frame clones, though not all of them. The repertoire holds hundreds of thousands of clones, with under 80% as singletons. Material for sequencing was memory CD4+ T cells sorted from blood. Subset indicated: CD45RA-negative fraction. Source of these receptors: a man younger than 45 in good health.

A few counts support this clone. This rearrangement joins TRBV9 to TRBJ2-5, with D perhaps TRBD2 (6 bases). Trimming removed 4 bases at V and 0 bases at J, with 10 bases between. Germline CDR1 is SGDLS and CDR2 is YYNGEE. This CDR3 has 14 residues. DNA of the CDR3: TGTGCCAGCAGCCCCCGGGGGAACCAAGAGACCCAGTACTTC. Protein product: CASSPRGNQETQYF.

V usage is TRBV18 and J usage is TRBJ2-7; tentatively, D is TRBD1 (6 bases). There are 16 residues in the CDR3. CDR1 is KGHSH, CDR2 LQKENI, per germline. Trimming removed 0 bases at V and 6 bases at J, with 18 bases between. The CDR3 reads CASSPPSGTIGLEQYF. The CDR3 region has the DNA TGTGCCAGCTCACCACCCTCCGGGACAATCGGTCTCGAGCAGTACTTC.

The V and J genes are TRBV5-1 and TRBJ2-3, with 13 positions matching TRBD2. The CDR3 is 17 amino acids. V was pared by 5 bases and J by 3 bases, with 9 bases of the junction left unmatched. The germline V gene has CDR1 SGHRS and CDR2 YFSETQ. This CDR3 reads CASRLLGLAGDTDTQYF. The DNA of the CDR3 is TGCGCCAGCAGACTCCTCGGACTAGCGGGAGATACAGATACGCAGTATTTT.

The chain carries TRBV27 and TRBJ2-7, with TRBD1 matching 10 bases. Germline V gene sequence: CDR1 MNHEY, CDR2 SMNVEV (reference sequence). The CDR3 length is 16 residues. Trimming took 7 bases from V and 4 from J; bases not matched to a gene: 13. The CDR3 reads CASTQSGQGRLYEQYF. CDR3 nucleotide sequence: TGTGCCAGCACTCAGTCGGGACAGGGGCGTTTATACGAGCAGTACTTC.

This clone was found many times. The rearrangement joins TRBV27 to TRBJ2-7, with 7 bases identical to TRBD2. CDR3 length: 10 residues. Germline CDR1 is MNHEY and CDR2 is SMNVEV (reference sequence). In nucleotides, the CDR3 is TGTGCCAGCAGGCAACTAGCGAAGAAAGTC. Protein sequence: CASRQLAKKV.

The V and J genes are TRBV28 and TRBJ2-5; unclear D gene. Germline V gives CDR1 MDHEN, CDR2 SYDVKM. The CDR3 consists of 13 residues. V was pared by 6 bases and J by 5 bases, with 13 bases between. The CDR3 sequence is CASREAQRETQYF. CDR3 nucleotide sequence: TGTGCCAGCAGAGAAGCCCAGAGGGAGACCCAGTACTTC.

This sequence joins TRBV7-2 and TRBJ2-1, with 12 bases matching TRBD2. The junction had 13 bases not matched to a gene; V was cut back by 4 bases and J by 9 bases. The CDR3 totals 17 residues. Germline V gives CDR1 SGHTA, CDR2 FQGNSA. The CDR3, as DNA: TGTGCCAGCAGCTCAGAGCTAGCGGGAGGGTTTCGTATTGAGCAGTTCTTC. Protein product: CASSSELAGGFRIEQFF.

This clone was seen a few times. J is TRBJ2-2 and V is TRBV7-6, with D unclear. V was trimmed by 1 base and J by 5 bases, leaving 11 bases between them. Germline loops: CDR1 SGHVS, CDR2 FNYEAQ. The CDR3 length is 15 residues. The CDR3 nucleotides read TGTGCCAGCAGCTTAGGTTCAGTCGGGACCGGGGAGCTGTTTTTT. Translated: CASSLGSVGTGELFF.

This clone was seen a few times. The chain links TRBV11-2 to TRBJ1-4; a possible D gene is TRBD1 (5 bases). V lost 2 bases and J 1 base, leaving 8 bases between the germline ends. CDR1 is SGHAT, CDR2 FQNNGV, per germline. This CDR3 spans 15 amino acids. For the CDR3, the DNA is TGTGCCAGCAGCTTACGGGGACTAACTAATGAAAAACTGTTTTTT. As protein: CASSLRGLTNEKLFF.

CDR3 protein: CASRFPGTGTNTEAFF. The CDR3 coding sequence is TGTGCCAGCAGATTTCCCGGGACAGGTACGAACACTGAAGCTTTCTTT. The rearrangement uses TRBV28 and TRBJ1-1, with 8 bases identical to TRBD1. J lost 1 base, V lost 6 bases, and 10 bases had no gene match. Looked up from germline, CDR1 is MDHEN and CDR2 is SYDVKM. This CDR3 has 16 amino acids. The full variable domain, completed using reference TRBV28 and TRBJ1-1, is DVKVTQSSRYLVKRTGEKVFLECVQDMDHENMFWYRQDPGLGLRLIYFSYDVKMKEKGDIPEGYSVSREKKERFSLILESASTNQTSMYLCASRFPGTGTNTEAFFGQGTRLTVV.

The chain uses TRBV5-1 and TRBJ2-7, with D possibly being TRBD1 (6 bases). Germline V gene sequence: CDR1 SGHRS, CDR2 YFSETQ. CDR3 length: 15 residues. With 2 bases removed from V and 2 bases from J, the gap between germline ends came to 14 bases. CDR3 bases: TGCGCCAGCAGCTTTGCCCCGGGACAAGCCTACGAGCAGTACTTC. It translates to CASSFAPGQAYEQYF.

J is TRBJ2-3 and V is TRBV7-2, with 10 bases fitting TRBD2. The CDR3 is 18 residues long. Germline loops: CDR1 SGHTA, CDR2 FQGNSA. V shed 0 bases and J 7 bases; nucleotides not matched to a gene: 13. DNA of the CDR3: TGTGCCAGCAGCTTAGCCGTTGTAGCTAGCGGGAGTTTTAATACGCAGTATTTT. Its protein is CASSLAVVASGSFNTQYF.

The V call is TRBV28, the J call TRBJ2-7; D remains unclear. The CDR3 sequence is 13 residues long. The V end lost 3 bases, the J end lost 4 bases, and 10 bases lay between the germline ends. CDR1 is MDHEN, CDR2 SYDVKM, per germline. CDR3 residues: CASSLAGRYEQYF. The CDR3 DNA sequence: TGTGCCAGCAGTTTGGCAGGACGTTACGAGCAGTACTTC.

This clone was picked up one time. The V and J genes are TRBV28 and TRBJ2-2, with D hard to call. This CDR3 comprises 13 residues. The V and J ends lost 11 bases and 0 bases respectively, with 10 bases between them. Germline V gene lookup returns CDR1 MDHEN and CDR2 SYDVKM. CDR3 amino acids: CAYGRPNTGELFF. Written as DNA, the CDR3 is TGTGCCTATGGGCGGCCGAACACCGGGGAGCTGTTTTTT.